This TCR beta chain was sequenced during a study of blood T cell repertoires in COVID-19. Study at large: Acute and convalescent COVID-19 samples came from the United States, Italy and Spain.

As handled by the study authors: It was from reference gene primer amplification that nucleated cell counts were estimated. Method: immunoSEQ multiplex PCR; TCRdb's copy keeps in-frame clones and lacks some. Clonal size and the V and J genes are those of that table, whereas D and trimming came from the DNA. The sample has 200,000 to 250,000 clones, about 91% seen once; the top ten hold approximately 1.2%. Only a few counts were recorded for this clone. The sequence was obtained from a man aged 30-40 years with acute or convalescent COVID-19. The sequencing input was peripheral blood.

CDR3 residues: CASSFGAGVSDTGELFF. CDR3 DNA sequence: TGCGCCAGCAGCTTCGGGGCGGGAGTTTCGGACACCGGGGAGCTGTTTTTT. V and J are TRBV5-1 and TRBJ2-2, with 7 positions matching TRBD2. V shed 2 bases and J 3 bases; nucleotides not matched to a gene: 10. Looked up from germline, CDR1 is SGHRS and CDR2 is YFSETQ. This CDR3 spans 17 amino acids.